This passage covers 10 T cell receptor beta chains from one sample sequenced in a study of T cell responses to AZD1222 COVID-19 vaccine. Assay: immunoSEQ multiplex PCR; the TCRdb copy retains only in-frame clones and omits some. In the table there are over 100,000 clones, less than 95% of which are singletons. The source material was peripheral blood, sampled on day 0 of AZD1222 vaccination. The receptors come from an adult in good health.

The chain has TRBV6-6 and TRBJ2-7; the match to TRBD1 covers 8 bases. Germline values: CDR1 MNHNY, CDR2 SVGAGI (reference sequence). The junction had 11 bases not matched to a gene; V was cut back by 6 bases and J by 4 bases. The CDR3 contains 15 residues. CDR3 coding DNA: TGTGCCAGCAGAATACTCGGACAGGGTTGGTACGAGCAGTACTTC. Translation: CASRILGQGWYEQYF.

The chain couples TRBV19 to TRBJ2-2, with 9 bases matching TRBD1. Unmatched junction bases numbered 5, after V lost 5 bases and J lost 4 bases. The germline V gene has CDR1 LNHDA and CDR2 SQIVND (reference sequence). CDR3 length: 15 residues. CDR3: CASSGGTGITGELFF. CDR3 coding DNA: TGTGCCAGTAGTGGCGGGACAGGGATCACCGGGGAGCTGTTTTTT.

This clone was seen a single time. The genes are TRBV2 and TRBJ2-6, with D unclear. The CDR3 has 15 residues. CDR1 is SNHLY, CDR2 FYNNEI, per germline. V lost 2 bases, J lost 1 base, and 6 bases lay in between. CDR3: CASSETGSGANVLTF. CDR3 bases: TGTGCCAGCAGTGAAACGGGTTCTGGGGCCAACGTCCTGACTTTC. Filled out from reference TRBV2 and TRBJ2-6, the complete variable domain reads EPEVTQTPSHQVTQMGQEVILRCVPISNHLYFYWYRQILGQKVEFLVSFYNNEISEKSEIFDDQFSVERPDGSNFTLKIRSTKLEDSAMYFCASSETGSGANVLTFGAGSRLTVL.

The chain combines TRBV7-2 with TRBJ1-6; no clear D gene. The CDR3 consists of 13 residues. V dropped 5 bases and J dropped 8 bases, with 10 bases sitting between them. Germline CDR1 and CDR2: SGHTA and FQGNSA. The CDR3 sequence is CASSPTPDSPLHF. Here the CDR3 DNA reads TGTGCCAGCAGCCCTACCCCTGATTCACCCCTCCACTTT.

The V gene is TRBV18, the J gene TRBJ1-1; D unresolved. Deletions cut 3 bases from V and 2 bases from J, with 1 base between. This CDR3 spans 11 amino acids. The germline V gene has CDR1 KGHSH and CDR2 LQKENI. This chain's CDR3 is CASSPNTEAFF. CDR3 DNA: TGTGCCAGCTCACCTAACACTGAAGCTTTCTTT.

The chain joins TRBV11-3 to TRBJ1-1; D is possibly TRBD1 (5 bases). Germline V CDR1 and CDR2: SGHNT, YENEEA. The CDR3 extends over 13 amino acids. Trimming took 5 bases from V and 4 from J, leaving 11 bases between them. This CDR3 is CASSRTGGTEAFF. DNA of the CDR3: TGTGCCAGCAGCCGTACGGGGGGCACTGAAGCTTTCTTT. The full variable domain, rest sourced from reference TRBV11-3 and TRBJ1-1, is EAGVVQSPRYKIIEKKQPVAFWCNPISGHNTLYWYLQNLGQGPELLIRYENEEAVDDSQLPKDRFSAERLKGVDSTLKIQPAELGDSAVYLCASSRTGGTEAFFGQGTRLTVV.

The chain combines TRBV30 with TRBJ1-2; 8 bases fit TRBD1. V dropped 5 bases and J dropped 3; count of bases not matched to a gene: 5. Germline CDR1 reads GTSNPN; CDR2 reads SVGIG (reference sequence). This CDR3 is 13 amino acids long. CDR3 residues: CAWRQGLDYGYTF. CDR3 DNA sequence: TGTGCCTGGCGACAGGGGCTAGACTATGGCTACACCTTC.

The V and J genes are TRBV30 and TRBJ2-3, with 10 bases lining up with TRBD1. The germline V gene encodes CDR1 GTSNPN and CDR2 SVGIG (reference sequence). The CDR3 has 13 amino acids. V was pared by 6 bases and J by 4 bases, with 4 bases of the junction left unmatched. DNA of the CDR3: TGTGCCTGCCGGGACAGGGGTGCAGATACGCAGTATTTT. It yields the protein CACRDRGADTQYF.

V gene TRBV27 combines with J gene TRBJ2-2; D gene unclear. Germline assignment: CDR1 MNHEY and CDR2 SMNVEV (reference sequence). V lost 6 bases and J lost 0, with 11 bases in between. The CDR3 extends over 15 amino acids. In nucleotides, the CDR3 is TGTGCCAGCAGCCTGGTGCCGCCGAACACCGGGGAGCTGTTTTTT. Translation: CASSLVPPNTGELFF.

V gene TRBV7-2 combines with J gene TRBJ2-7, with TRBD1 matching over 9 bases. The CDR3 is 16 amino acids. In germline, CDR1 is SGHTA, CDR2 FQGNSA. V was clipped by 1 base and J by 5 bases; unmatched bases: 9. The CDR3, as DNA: TGTGCCAGCAGCTTAGATTTGTGGACAGGGGAAGACGAGCAGTACTTC. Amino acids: CASSLDLWTGEDEQYF.